Detailed here is one TCR beta chain. The sample is drawn from a study of blood T cell repertoires in COVID-19. CDR3 length: 16 amino acids. Germline trimming cut 4 bases from V and 1 base from J; bases unmatched to any gene: 5. Germline V lookup: CDR1 SGHDT, CDR2 YYEEEE. Assay used: immunoSEQ multiplex PCR; TCRdb lists only in-frame clones, some missing. The sample shows 250,000 to 300,000 clones, 81% of them seen only once. This chain connects TRBV5-6 to TRBJ2-2; TRBD1 aligns across 9 bases. The source of this sequence is a woman aged 55-75 years with active or convalescent COVID-19. The sample taken for sequencing was peripheral blood. DNA for the CDR3: TGTGCCAGCAGCGCTGGGGACAGGGAGAACACCGGGGAGCTGTTTTTT. This codes for CASSAGDRENTGELFF.